This TCR beta chain was observed in a study of T cell responses to AZD1222 COVID-19 vaccine. Only in-frame clones appear in the TCRdb table, and some are missing; sequencing was by immunoSEQ multiplex PCR. This table holds roughly 130,000 clones, about nine tenths found once. The germline V and J ends were trimmed by 8 bases and 5 bases, with 21 bases remaining between them. This CDR3 comprises 15 residues. Germline CDR1 is MRHNA and CDR2 is SNTAGT. The chain carries TRBV6-4 and TRBJ2-5; D tentatively reads TRBD1 or TRBD2 (5 bases each). This clonotype originated in an adult in good health. Sequencing used peripheral blood, obtained on day 0 of AZD1222 vaccination. The CDR3 nucleotides read TGTGCCAGCGACTTTGCGGGCAGGGTGCGGGAGACCCAGTACTTC. Its translation: CASDFAGRVRETQYF.